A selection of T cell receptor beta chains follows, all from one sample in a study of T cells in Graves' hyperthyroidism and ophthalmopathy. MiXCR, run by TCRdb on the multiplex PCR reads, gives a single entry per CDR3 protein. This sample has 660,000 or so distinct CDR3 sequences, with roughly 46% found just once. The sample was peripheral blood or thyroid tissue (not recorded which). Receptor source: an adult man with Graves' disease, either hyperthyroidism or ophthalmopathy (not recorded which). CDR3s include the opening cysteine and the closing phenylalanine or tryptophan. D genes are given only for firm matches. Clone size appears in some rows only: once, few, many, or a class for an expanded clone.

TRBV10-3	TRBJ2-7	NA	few	CAVAPGPRSSYEQYF	TGTGCCGTTGCCCCGGGACCCCGGAGCTCCTACGAGCAGTACTTC
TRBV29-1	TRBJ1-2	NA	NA	CSLEAGWLEGYTF	TGCAGCTTAGAGGCAGGGTGGTTAGAAGGCTACACCTTC
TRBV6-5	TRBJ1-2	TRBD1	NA	CASSYSQGQGAQGYTF	TGTGCCAGCAGTTACTCTCAAGGACAGGGGGCTCAAGGCTACACCTTC
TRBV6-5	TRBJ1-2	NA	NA	CASNSGGLILTNYGYTF	TGTGCCAGCAACAGTGGGGGTCTAATTTTAACTAACTATGGCTACACCTTC
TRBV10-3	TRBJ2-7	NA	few	CAISESPPLYEQYF	TGTGCCATCAGTGAGTCCCCTCCGCTCTACGAGCAGTACTTC
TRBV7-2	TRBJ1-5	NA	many	CASSAIQGSNQPQHF	TGTGCCAGCAGCGCAATACAGGGTAGCAATCAGCCCCAGCATTTT
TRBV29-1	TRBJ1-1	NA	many	CSVAITEAFF	TGCAGCGTCGCTATCACTGAAGCTTTCTTT
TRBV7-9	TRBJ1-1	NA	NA	CASSQFPQQGTEAFF	TGCGCCAGCAGCCAATTCCCCCAACAGGGCACTGAAGCTTTCTTT
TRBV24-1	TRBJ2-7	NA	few	CASRGLLGPYEQYF	TGTGCCAGCAGGGGTTTGCTGGGACCCTACGAGCAGTACTTC
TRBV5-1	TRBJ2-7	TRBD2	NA	CASSLAGLAYEQYF	TGCGCCAGCAGCTTGGCCGGACTAGCCTACGAGCAGTACTTC
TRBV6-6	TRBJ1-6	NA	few	CASSYSMRGNSPLHF	TGTGCCAGCAGTTACTCGATGCGGGGTAATTCACCCCTCCACTTT
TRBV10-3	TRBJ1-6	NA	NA	CAIRPRGDSPLHF	TGTGCCATCAGGCCGAGGGGGGATTCACCCCTCCACTTT
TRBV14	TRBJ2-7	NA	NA	CASSQDPAGVDYEQYF	TGTGCCAGCAGTCAAGATCCGGCCGGGGTTGACTACGAGCAGTACTTC
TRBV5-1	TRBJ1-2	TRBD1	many	CASTEKTGGFGYTF	TGCGCCAGCACCGAAAAGACAGGGGGCTTTGGCTACACCTTC
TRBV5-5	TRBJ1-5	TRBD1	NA	CASSWDRAQPQHF	TGTGCCAGCAGTTGGGACAGGGCTCAGCCCCAGCATTTT
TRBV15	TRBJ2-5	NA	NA	CATSVRWAETQYF	TGTGCCACCAGCGTTCGCTGGGCGGAGACCCAGTACTTC